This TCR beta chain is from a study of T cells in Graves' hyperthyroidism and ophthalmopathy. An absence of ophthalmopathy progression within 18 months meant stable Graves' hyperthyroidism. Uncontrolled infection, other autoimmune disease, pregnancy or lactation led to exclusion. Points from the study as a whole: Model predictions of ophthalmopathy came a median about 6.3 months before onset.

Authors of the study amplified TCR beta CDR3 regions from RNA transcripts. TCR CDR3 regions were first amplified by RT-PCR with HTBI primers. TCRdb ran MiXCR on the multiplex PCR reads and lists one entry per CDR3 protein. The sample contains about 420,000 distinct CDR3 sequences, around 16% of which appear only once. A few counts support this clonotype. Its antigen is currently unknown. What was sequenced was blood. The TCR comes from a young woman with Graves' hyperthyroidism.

CDR3 residues: CASLRGGTMNTEAFF. The CDR3 bases are TGTGCCAGCCTTCGAGGGGGTACTATGAACACTGAAGCTTTCTTT. This sequence joins TRBV6-2 or TRBV6-3 and TRBJ1-1; D is perhaps TRBD1 (6 bases). Germline-derived CDR1 and CDR2 are MNHEY and SVGEGT. The CDR3 extends over 15 amino acids. The V and J ends lost 8 bases and 0 bases respectively, with 16 bases between them.